Below, 8 T cell receptor beta chains from the same sample are listed, as sequenced in a study of blood T cell repertoires in COVID-19. Assay used: immunoSEQ multiplex PCR; TCRdb lists only in-frame clones, some missing. Of fewer than 150,000 clones listed, about 90% are singletons. The sequenced material came from peripheral blood. The source is a woman aged 55-69 years with acute or convalescent COVID-19.

V and J are TRBV5-1 and TRBJ2-3; D possibly corresponds to TRBD1 (6 bases). Trimming removed 5 bases from V and 2 bases from J, with 9 bases in between. Germline CDR1 and CDR2: SGHRS and YFSETQ. This CDR3 region has 13 residues. The CDR3, as DNA: TGCGCCAGCAGAACAGGGAACACAGATACGCAGTATTTT. Translation: CASRTGNTDTQYF.

This chain uses TRBV6-5 with TRBJ1-5; maybe TRBD1 (5 bases). The germline V gene has CDR1 MNHEY and CDR2 SVGAGI. The CDR3 totals 14 residues. V was cut by 6 bases and J by 7 bases, with 16 bases left in between. Here the CDR3 reads CASSPPGVGQPQHF. The CDR3 DNA sequence: TGTGCCAGCAGCCCCCCGGGGGTAGGGCAGCCCCAGCATTTT.

The gene calls are TRBV27 and TRBJ2-3; TRBD2 aligns across 14 bases. Germline values: CDR1 MNHEY, CDR2 SMNVEV (reference sequence). CDR3 length: 19 residues. The V and J ends lost 3 bases and 7 bases, in that order; junction bases with no gene match: 15. In nucleotides, the CDR3 is TGTGCCAGCAGTTTTGACACCGGGACTAGCGGGAGTAAAAGGAATACGCAGTATTTT. It yields the protein CASSFDTGTSGSKRNTQYF.

V gene TRBV2 combines with J gene TRBJ2-7, with D perhaps TRBD2 (5 bases). Germline CDR1 SNHLY, CDR2 FYNNEI. This CDR3 is 13 amino acids long. The ends were cut back, 4 bases at V and 7 bases at J, with 14 bases in the middle. The CDR3 reads CASSVSRSGEQYV. In DNA form, the CDR3 reads TGTGCCAGCAGTGTATCACGATCGGGGGAGCAGTACGTC.

The rearrangement uses TRBV5-1 and TRBJ1-2; 7 bases align to TRBD1. V trimming: 0 bases; J trimming: 8 bases; junction bases outside the gene matches: 4. The CDR3 is 13 residues long. Per the germline V gene, CDR1 is SGHRS and CDR2 is YFSETQ. The CDR3 protein is CASSLGQGGGYTF. CDR3 in DNA: TGCGCCAGCAGCTTGGGACAGGGTGGCGGCTACACCTTC.

The chain recombines TRBV6-1 with TRBJ1-1; D may be TRBD1 (5 bases). The V gene lost 4 bases and the J gene lost 7 bases, with 22 bases spanning the gap. CDR3 length equals 16 residues. CDR1 MNHNS and CDR2 SASEGT come from the germline V gene. The chain's CDR3 is CASSVSQGITYFEAFF. The CDR3 DNA follows: TGTGCCAGCAGTGTCTCGCAGGGAATTACCTACTTTGAAGCTTTCTTT.

The CDR3 protein is CASSINWGGQPQHF. CDR3 coding DNA: TGTGCCAGTAGTATTAATTGGGGGGGTCAGCCCCAGCATTTT. The V call is TRBV19, the J call TRBJ1-5; tentatively, D is TRBD1 (5 bases). The CDR3 loop spans 14 amino acids. Germline V CDR1 and CDR2: LNHDA, SQIVND (reference sequence). Trimming removed 3 bases at V and 6 bases at J, with 12 bases between.

The J gene is TRBJ1-4, the V gene TRBV18; a weak D match, TRBD1 (5 bases). V was pared by 3 bases and J by 5 bases, with 10 bases between. The CDR3 totals 14 residues. Germline loops: CDR1 KGHSH, CDR2 LQKENI. CDR3 residues: CASSPGPRNEKLFF. The CDR3 nucleotides read TGTGCCAGCTCACCGGGGCCTCGGAATGAAAAACTGTTTTTT.